The sequence of this TCR beta chain was determined in a study of T cells in Graves' hyperthyroidism and ophthalmopathy. From RNA transcripts, TCR beta CDR3 regions were amplified. The TCR CDR3 was amplified in a first-round RT-PCR using the HTBI primer set. TCRdb reprocessed the multiplex PCR reads via MiXCR and lists one record per CDR3 protein. The sample shows some 560,000 distinct CDR3 sequences, 15% to 17% of them seen only once. Germline assignment: CDR1 SGHTA and CDR2 FQGNSA. The CDR3 sequence is 14 residues long. V shed 5 bases, J shed 10 bases, and the junction held 7 bases outside the gene matches. Diagnoses used clinical symptoms, serum thyroxine and TRAb, thyroid ultrasound and orbital computed tomography.

Sequencing was done on a sample of blood. This TCR derives from a woman aged 25 to 39 with Graves' hyperthyroidism. The genes are TRBV7-2 and TRBJ2-1, with 11 bases fitting TRBD2. The CDR3 DNA sequence: TGTGCCAGCAGCCCTACTAGCGGGAGCGGCGAGCAGTTCTTC. Encoded protein: CASSPTSGSGEQFF.